This T cell receptor (beta chain) was retrieved from a study of blood T cell repertoires in COVID-19. Study summary: COVID-19 samples, acute and convalescent, were from the United States, Italy and Spain.

V lost 5 bases and J lost 7, with 14 bases in between. Germline loops: CDR1 SNHLY, CDR2 FYNNEI. This CDR3 spans 13 amino acids. TCRdb's copy holds only in-frame clones and misses some; the assay was immunoSEQ multiplex PCR. The sample comprises 65,000 to 95,000 clones, 70% to 90% of which are singletons, and approximately 4.2% rests with the top ten. What was sequenced was peripheral blood. The TCR originated in a man in his fifties with active COVID-19. V usage is TRBV2 and J usage is TRBJ1-1; D is unclear. CDR3 coding DNA: TGTGCCAGCAGTCTAGAGTCGACTAATGAAGCTTTCTTT. This encodes CASSLESTNEAFF.